A selection of T cell receptor beta chains follows, all from one sample in a study of CD8+ T cells in alopecia areata. The repertoire was sequenced with immunoSEQ multiplex PCR; TCRdb's copy has only in-frame clones and lacks some. The profile covers fewer than 40,000 clones, with about three fifths appearing a single time and over 15% taken by the ten largest. Sequencing was done on a sample of NKG2D-high CD8+ T cells sorted from blood. The receptors here all came from a human donor with alopecia areata. Both conserved end residues are part of each CDR3. Fields, in order: V gene, CDR3 protein.

TRBV5-6,CASSLWGLAETYEQYF
TRBV12-5,CASGLVLGGPYNEQFF
TRBV14,CASSHGTGYEQYF
TRBV30,CAWSYGRTGELFF
TRBV18,CASSPPLSVDLGYTF
TRBV7-9,CASSSRDRGYEQYF
TRBV9,CASSVGAGGQYEQYF
TRBV5-1,CASSLGQGVYGYTF
TRBV6-1,CASSVNPSGQDEQFF
TRBV5-5,CASPGFGTTDTQYF
TRBV4-1,CASSLYTGTGGAEQYF
TRBV28,CASSPPGPIYF
TRBV29-1,CSAHEGYTIYF
TRBV10-2,CATSYRNTEAFF
TRBV9,CASSVGVLTGGYEQYF
TRBV13,CASSLVGASYEQYF
TRBV2,CASSATWGNQPQHF
TRBV29-1,CSVLGGGSSYEQYF
TRBV2,CASRGTFNEQFF
TRBV27,CASSVTSVTDTQYF
TRBV5-4,CASSLAVQETQYF
TRBV27,CASSPSRDRVWVYGYTF
TRBV19,CASSIAGDQPQHF
TRBV4-1,CASSQDSLYRETQYF
TRBV6-5,CASSRGQGRTYEQYF
TRBV25-1,CASSELGRTGAETQYF
TRBV7-9,CASSPPGQGSIEQYF
TRBV29-1,CSVEPAGGYNEQFF
TRBV6-5,CASSYRSGYEQYF
TRBV4-1,CASSPENRGYYEQYF
TRBV5-4,CASSLESSSASDSYEQYF
TRBV4-3,CASSQGFLADEETQYF
TRBV7-9,CASSLSSTGLDEQFF
TRBV5-1,CASSLGGERYGYTF
TRBV19,CASRVQAGGQETQYF
TRBV29-1,CSPWDIGGLSTDTQYF
TRBV7-8,CASSLEMYEQYF
TRBV7-6,CASRGPYYTDTQYF
TRBV29-1,CSVERYESDPYEQYF
TRBV27,CASSLRGTGGLWF
TRBV7-3,CASSSSGGADTQYF
TRBV11-2,CASSGQSYEQYF
TRBV14,CASSLDRGHEQYF
TRBV4-3,CASSQVGSREEQFF
TRBV10-2,CASSESTSYYEQYF
TRBV19,CASTGSPGLADNTGELFF
TRBV28,CASTPPSDTQYF
TRBV13,CASSSSRPPSPYEQYF
TRBV6-5,CASSYGGQGDTQYF
TRBV27,CASSLAESYNEQFF
TRBV15,CATSTASGGDTDTQYF
TRBV29-1,CSVEDREVWTQYF
TRBV7-3,CASSLIANSYNEQFF